This record looks at one TCR beta chain sequence and its context. Antigen specificity is unknown. This record comes from a study of T cell responses to AZD1222 COVID-19 vaccine. Study results and limitations: Only after the peak T cell response were repertoires sampled. Possibly, clonal diversity was underestimated; donors were largely white British and included more females. Unmutated variant regions reportedly attract nearly half of all spike-specific TCRs.

Here immunoSEQ multiplex PCR was the method, and the copy in TCRdb shows in-frame clones only, minus some. The sample carries tens of thousands of clones, over 85% recorded once. The germline V gene encodes CDR1 LGHNA and CDR2 YSLEER. V shed 0 bases and J 3 bases; nucleotides not matched to a gene: 10. CDR3 length: 17 residues. The source material was peripheral blood, sampled on day 0 of MenACWY control vaccination. The chain links TRBV4-3 to TRBJ1-2; TRBD1 matches 7 bases. The TCR was taken from an adult in good health. The CDR3 DNA reads as TGCGCCAGCAGCCAAGATCAAGGGCCAGGGGGACACTATGGCTACACCTTC. Translated: CASSQDQGPGGHYGYTF.